This T cell receptor (beta chain) is from a study of cytomegalovirus exposure and HLA in healthy donors. Study details: One earlier analysis, a look at about 179 million T cells, found about 110 million unique TCR beta sequences.

This clone was observed a single time. Its cognate antigen is unknown. Study observations and caveats: There was a cluster of highly shared sequence variants that was likely a sequencing artifact. In an earlier analysis, about 87% or about 30%: the productive usage of most TCR beta V segments. With further analysis later on, most CMV-associated TCR beta chains appeared HLA-restricted.

Germline V CDR1 and CDR2: MNHEY, SMNVEV (reference sequence). The CDR3 contains 17 residues. The V end lost 3 bases, the J end lost 4 bases, and 18 bases lay between the germline ends. The PCR employed 60 Vbeta primers together with 13 Jbeta primers. Libraries were prepared by immunoSEQ multiplex PCR; TCRdb keeps only in-frame clonotypes and omits some of them. This sample carries about 120,000 clones, about 76% of them seen once, and the ten largest clones take more than 10%. The specimen sequenced was PBMCs. J is TRBJ1-4 and V is TRBV27, with TRBD1 as a possible D gene (6 bases). This receptor was taken from a woman between 40 and 50 years old in good health and CMV-seropositive. The CDR3 DNA reads TGTGCCAGCAGTTTTGTAAAGCCGACAGGCTTTAATGAAAAACTGTTTTTT. This translates into CASSFVKPTGFNEKLFF.